Sequencing of this TCR beta chain was carried out in a study of T-cell memory formation after mild COVID-19. This clonotype has only a few counts. The J segment lost 0 bases and the V segment lost 1 base, leaving 7 bases of the junction unmatched. CDR1 is SGHAT, CDR2 FQNNGV, per germline. The CDR3 length is 17 residues. TCRdb re-called the 5' RACE reads with MiXCR, one entry per CDR3 protein. The table lists 450,000 to 700,000 distinct CDR3 sequences, about a sixth of them singletons. The V gene is TRBV11-2, the J gene TRBJ2-7, with TRBD1 matching over 9 bases. The receptor comes from an adult woman who had mild COVID-19 (a few samples of this study predate the infection). Cell type and time point are not known. Material: PBMCs or a T cell subset sorted from them (not recorded which). The CDR3 DNA reads TGTGCCAGCAGCTTAGCCCCAGGGACAGGGAGCTCCTACGAGCAGTACTTC. Encoded protein: CASSLAPGTGSSYEQYF.